The rows below give T cell receptor beta chains drawn from one sample of a study of T cell changes during pregnancy in multiple sclerosis. Profiling relied on immunoSEQ multiplex PCR, and the TCRdb table lists in-frame clones only, not all of them. The sample records approximately 50,000 clones, about 90% being singletons. This sample comprised CD4+ T cells from peripheral blood mononuclear cells, obtained after pregnancy. These receptors came from a female donor with multiple sclerosis, enrolled in a pregnancy study. The CDR3 runs from the conserved cysteine through the conserved F or W. D genes are given only for firm matches. Size tells how often a clone was seen (once, few, many) or the class of an expanded clone, and some rows leave it out.

V gene	D gene	J gene	clone size	CDR3 protein	CDR3 DNA
TRBV30	-	TRBJ2-7	-	CAWSVVRRGVNEQYF	TGTGCCTGGAGTGTAGTTAGGAGGGGCGTGAACGAGCAGTACTTC
TRBV27	TRBD2	TRBJ2-3	-	CASSSIGLAGWDTQYF	TGTGCCAGCAGTTCTATCGGACTAGCGGGATGGGATACGCAGTATTTT
TRBV11-2	-	TRBJ1-2	-	CASSLTAYGYTF	TGTGCCAGCAGCTTGACAGCTTATGGCTACACCTTC
TRBV27	TRBD1	TRBJ2-1	-	CASSVRQGRIEQFF	TGTGCCAGCAGTGTCAGACAGGGTCGCATTGAGCAGTTCTTC
TRBV7-9	-	TRBJ1-1	-	CASSPDVGRTEAFF	TGTGCCAGCAGCCCTGACGTGGGGAGGACTGAAGCTTTCTTT
TRBV20-1	TRBD1	TRBJ2-7	once	CSASQGGEQYF	TGCAGTGCATCACAGGGGGGCGAGCAGTACTTC
TRBV27	TRBD1	TRBJ1-1	few	CASRNDRGGTYTEAFF	TGTGCCAGCAGGAATGACAGGGGAGGAACATACACTGAAGCTTTCTTT
TRBV29-1	TRBD1	TRBJ2-3	-	CSAGDRGKDTQYF	TGCAGCGCGGGGGACAGGGGGAAAGATACGCAGTATTTT
TRBV18	TRBD2	TRBJ2-3	-	CASSSQTSAYTDTQYF	TGTGCCAGCTCATCACAGACTAGCGCATACACAGATACGCAGTATTTT
TRBV4-1	-	TRBJ2-7	-	CASSQDTAYYEQYF	TGCGCCAGCAGCCAAGATACAGCCTACTACGAGCAGTACTTC
TRBV4-1	-	TRBJ2-7	-	CASSRRDWSRDEQYF	TGCGCCAGCAGCCGGAGGGACTGGTCGCGAGACGAGCAGTACTTC
TRBV10-3	-	TRBJ2-3	-	CAISEVGAGTDTQYF	TGTGCCATCAGTGAAGTTGGGGCAGGGACAGATACGCAGTATTTT
TRBV25-1	TRBD2	TRBJ2-3	-	CASSEHGAGVGTDTQYF	TGTGCCAGCAGTGAACATGGGGCGGGAGTTGGAACAGATACGCAGTATTTT
TRBV7-9	-	TRBJ2-7	-	CASSLVREQTGEQYF	TGTGCCAGCAGCTTAGTGAGGGAACAGACGGGGGAGCAGTACTTC
TRBV27	TRBD2	TRBJ2-7	-	CASSFLAGAHEQYF	TGTGCCAGCAGTTTTCTAGCGGGAGCCCACGAGCAGTACTTC
TRBV7-8	-	TRBJ1-5	-	CASSTGSSNQPQHF	TGTGCCAGCAGCACCGGGTCCTCCAATCAGCCCCAGCATTTT
TRBV5-1	-	TRBJ2-1	-	CASSLAGGTNEQFF	TGCGCCAGCAGCTTGGCCGGCGGAACCAATGAGCAGTTCTTC
TRBV5-5	-	TRBJ1-4	-	CASSPRGNGYEKLFF	TGTGCCAGCAGCCCGAGGGGGAACGGATATGAAAAACTGTTTTTT
TRBV6-1	TRBD1	TRBJ1-2	-	CASSEVVGGVYGYTF	TGTGCCAGCAGTGAAGTGGTAGGGGGCGTCTATGGCTACACCTTC
TRBV7-8	TRBD1	TRBJ1-5	-	CASSSQTGTGDSNQPQHF	TGTGCCAGCAGCTCGCAAACCGGGACAGGCGATAGCAATCAGCCCCAGCATTTT
TRBV5-1	-	TRBJ1-2	-	CASSPYRVNYGYTF	TGCGCCAGCAGCCCATACAGGGTTAACTATGGCTACACCTTC
TRBV19	TRBD1	TRBJ1-1	-	CASSIVPGRGLAEAFF	TGTGCCAGTAGTATAGTCCCTGGCAGGGGGCTCGCTGAAGCTTTCTTT
TRBV7-8	-	TRBJ2-7	-	CASSSLDRDLYEQYF	TGTGCCAGCAGCTCCCTGGACAGAGACCTCTACGAGCAGTACTTC
TRBV5-1	TRBD2	TRBJ2-7	-	CASSLGLADYEQYF	TGCGCCAGCAGCTTGGGTCTAGCGGACTACGAGCAGTACTTC
TRBV10-1	-	TRBJ2-6	-	CASSPDSSGANVLTF	TGCGCCAGCAGCCCGGACAGCTCTGGGGCCAACGTCCTGACTTTC
TRBV6-4	-	TRBJ1-5	-	CASSDKAGVGSYSNQPQHF	TGTGCCAGCAGTGACAAGGCAGGGGTAGGGTCTTATAGCAATCAGCCCCAGCATTTT
TRBV9	TRBD2	TRBJ2-1	-	CASSVVGPTGRAPGEQFF	TGTGCCAGCAGCGTAGTAGGACCGACGGGGAGGGCTCCTGGGGAGCAGTTCTTC
TRBV5-4	TRBD2	TRBJ2-2	-	CASRSAGTSGSGGELFF	TGTGCCAGCAGATCCGCCGGGACTAGCGGGTCGGGCGGGGAGCTGTTTTTT
TRBV30	TRBD1	TRBJ1-4	-	CAWRAPTGGPEKLFF	TGTGCCTGGAGAGCACCGACAGGGGGGCCTGAAAAACTGTTTTTT
TRBV9	-	TRBJ2-3	once	CASSVGPRDTQYF	TGTGCCAGCAGCGTAGGACCTAGGGATACGCAGTATTTT
TRBV6-1	TRBD1	TRBJ2-7	-	CASSRTDRGYEQYF	TGTGCCAGCTCCAGGACCGACAGGGGCTACGAGCAGTACTTC
TRBV27	TRBD1	TRBJ1-1	-	CASSGRTGKTEAFF	TGTGCCAGCAGTGGCAGGACAGGGAAGACTGAAGCTTTCTTT
TRBV10-3	TRBD1	TRBJ1-2	-	CAISPRTGEGYTF	TGTGCCATCAGTCCGCGGACAGGGGAGGGCTACACCTTC
TRBV30	TRBD2	TRBJ2-5	-	CAWGRGGETQYF	TGTGCCTGGGGACGGGGGGGAGAGACCCAGTACTTC
TRBV4-2	TRBD2	TRBJ2-2	-	CASSHGTSGSNTGELFF	TGTGCCAGCAGCCATGGGACTAGCGGATCGAACACCGGGGAGCTGTTTTTT
TRBV6-5	-	TRBJ2-1	-	CASSIQGSSYNEQFF	TGTGCCAGCAGTATCCAGGGAAGCTCCTACAATGAGCAGTTCTTC
TRBV5-1	-	TRBJ2-2	-	CASSLVAGEGSGELFF	TGCGCCAGCAGCTTGGTTGCAGGGGAAGGGTCCGGGGAGCTGTTTTTT
TRBV6-6	TRBD1	TRBJ2-7	-	CASSYPAGGIYEQYF	TGTGCCAGCAGTTACCCGGCAGGGGGCATATACGAGCAGTACTTC
TRBV6-1	TRBD2	TRBJ2-5	-	CASNAGLAGETQYF	TGTGCCAGCAATGCCGGACTAGCGGGGGAGACCCAGTACTTC
TRBV30	TRBD1	TRBJ1-1	-	CAWSGRGRGKTEAFF	TGCGCCTGGAGTGGCAGGGGGCGCGGGAAAACTGAAGCTTTCTTT
TRBV13	TRBD1	TRBJ1-4	-	CASSLDVGQGDEKLFF	TGTGCCAGCAGCTTAGACGTGGGACAGGGAGACGAAAAACTGTTTTTT
TRBV4-2	TRBD1	TRBJ2-5	-	CASSQTDRADGETQYF	TGTGCCAGCAGCCAAACGGACAGGGCTGACGGAGAGACCCAGTACTTC
TRBV4-2	TRBD2	TRBJ2-7	-	CASSTTARGKGYEQYF	TGTGCCAGCAGCACAACGGCGCGGGGGAAAGGCTACGAGCAGTACTTC
TRBV7-9	TRBD1	TRBJ1-1	-	CASSLWTGNTEAFF	TGTGCCAGCAGCTTATGGACAGGGAACACTGAAGCTTTCTTT
TRBV28	-	TRBJ2-6	-	CASSLSVSGANVLTF	TGTGCCAGCAGTTTATCGGTTTCTGGGGCCAACGTCCTGACTTTC
TRBV5-4	-	TRBJ2-3	-	CASSLQGGGTDTQYF	TGTGCCAGCAGCCTACAGGGTGGTGGCACAGATACGCAGTATTTT
TRBV11-2	-	TRBJ2-7	-	CASSGSSYEQYF	TGTGCCAGCAGCGGCTCCTCCTACGAGCAGTACTTC
TRBV30	-	TRBJ2-7	-	CAWKTGIYEQYF	TGTGCCTGGAAAACAGGTATCTACGAGCAGTACTTC
TRBV5-1	-	TRBJ1-2	once	CASKEGALGDYGYTF	TGCGCCAGCAAAGAGGGCGCTCTTGGAGACTATGGCTACACCTTC